The 28 T cell receptor beta chains listed next were all sequenced from one sample in a study of T-cell memory formation after mild COVID-19. TCRdb re-called the 5' RACE reads with MiXCR, one entry per CDR3 protein. The sample includes 35,000 to 50,000 distinct CDR3 sequences, 8.5% to 10% seen only once; the top ten take 12%. The sample was PBMCs or a T cell subset sorted from them (not recorded which). These receptors were obtained from an adult woman who had mild COVID-19 (a few samples of this study predate the infection). Cell type and time point are not known.

The chain employs TRBV7-9 and TRBJ2-7; 9 positions agree with TRBD1. The CDR3 spans 16 residues. J was trimmed by 1 base and V by 3 bases; bases with no gene match: 7. Germline CDR1 is SEHNR and CDR2 is FQNEAQ (reference sequence). CDR3: CASSFGLTGGSYEQYF. The CDR3 region has the DNA TGTGCCAGCAGCTTCGGCCTGACAGGGGGATCCTACGAGCAGTACTTC.

This clonotype has more than one count but fewer than ten. This chain joins TRBV7-2 and TRBJ1-1; D uncertain. V was pared by 2 bases and J by 0 bases, with 7 bases between. Per the germline V gene, CDR1 is SGHTA and CDR2 is FQGNSA. The CDR3 is made up of 14 amino acids. CDR3 sequence (DNA): TGTGCCAGCAGCTTAAACGCGGTGAACACTGAAGCTTTCTTT. As protein: CASSLNAVNTEAFF. Complete variable domain (other parts from reference TRBV7-2 and TRBJ1-1): GAGVSQSPSNKVTEKGKDVELRCDPISGHTALYWYRQSLGQGLEFLIYFQGNSAPDKSGLPSDRFSAERTGGSVSTLTIQRTQQEDSAVYLCASSLNAVNTEAFFGQGTRLTVV.

This clonotype was seen a single time. The chain carries TRBV2 and TRBJ1-5; a weak D match, TRBD1 (6 bases). This CDR3 has 14 residues. V was shortened by 2 bases and J by 1 base, with 6 bases between the two germline ends. From germline, CDR1 is SNHLY and CDR2 FYNNEI. CDR3 coding DNA: TGTGCCAGCAGTGAACAGGGGAGCAATCAGCCCCAGCATTTT. Translating gives CASSEQGSNQPQHF.

This clonotype was seen at least ten times. The gene calls are TRBV25-1 and TRBJ2-3, with no clear D. Germline CDR1 and CDR2: MGHDK and SYGVNS. The V end lost 4 bases, the J end lost 4 bases, and 9 bases lay between the germline ends. The CDR3 totals 13 residues. CDR3 bases: TGTGCCAGCAGTGCCGCAACGGCAGATACGCAGTATTTT. This sequence encodes CASSAATADTQYF. The whole variable domain, filled in from reference TRBV25-1 and TRBJ2-3, reads EADIYQTPRYLVIGTGKKITLECSQTMGHDKMYWYQQDPGMELHLIHYSYGVNSTEKGDLSSESTVSRIRTEHFPLTLESARPSHTSQYLCASSAATADTQYFGPGTRLTVL.

This clonotype showed up just a few times. The chain recombines TRBV30 with TRBJ2-1; unclear D gene. The CDR3 consists of 11 residues. V shed 1 base and J shed 7 bases, with 5 bases lying between them. CDR1 is GTSNPN and CDR2 is SVGIG in the germline V gene (reference sequence). CDR3 protein: CAWSELNEQFF. The CDR3 nucleotides are TGTGCCTGGAGTGAGTTAAATGAGCAGTTCTTC.

This clonotype appeared many times. The CDR3 DNA follows: TGCAGTGCTAGAGATCCTTCACTAGCGGGGGGCACCGGGGAGCTGTTTTTT. Its protein product is CSARDPSLAGGTGELFF. The chain joins TRBV20-1 to TRBJ2-2, with 12 bases fitting TRBD2. The CDR3 runs 17 residues. With V trimmed by 0 bases and J by 4 bases, 6 bases remained unmatched. Germline V CDR1 and CDR2: DFQATT, SNEGSKA (reference sequence).

V usage is TRBV11-2 and J usage is TRBJ2-1; D might be TRBD2 (6 bases). Trimming cost V 6 bases and J 8 bases, with 14 bases left between them. Germline CDR1 reads SGHAT; CDR2 reads FQNNGV. The CDR3 length is 13 residues. CDR3 in amino acids: CASRSWRDYEQFF. In DNA, the CDR3 is TGTGCCAGCAGGTCATGGAGGGATTATGAGCAGTTCTTC.

The V call is TRBV5-1, the J call TRBJ2-7; no clear D gene. CDR1 is SGHRS, CDR2 YFSETQ, per germline. This CDR3 is 14 amino acids long. V was shortened by 3 bases and J by 3 bases, with 13 bases between the two germline ends. The CDR3 loop reads CASSYWTANYEQYF. In nucleotides, the CDR3 is TGCGCCAGCAGCTACTGGACGGCTAACTACGAGCAGTACTTC.

CDR3: CASSQVRGRTYEQYF. CDR3 coding DNA: TGTGCCAGCAGCCAAGTTAGGGGACGGACGTACGAGCAGTACTTC. V gene TRBV3-1 combines with J gene TRBJ2-7; D tentatively fits TRBD1 or TRBD2 (5 bases each). Deletions cut 1 base from V and 4 bases from J, with 14 bases between. CDR1 is LGHDT, CDR2 YNNKEL, per germline (reference sequence). The CDR3 runs 15 residues.

The chain has TRBV20-1 and TRBJ2-4, with D possibly called TRBD1 or TRBD2 (5 bases each). CDR1 is DFQATT, CDR2 SNEGSKA, per germline (reference sequence). The CDR3 loop spans 18 amino acids. V was pared by 0 bases and J by 3 bases, with 21 bases between. The CDR3 reads CSARDSFRDPGYKNIQYF. CDR3 bases: TGCAGTGCTAGAGACTCCTTTCGGGACCCAGGGTACAAAAACATTCAGTACTTC.

This clonotype was counted between two and nine times. The rearrangement links TRBV2 to TRBJ2-1; 8 bases line up with TRBD2. From germline, CDR1 is SNHLY and CDR2 FYNNEI. The junction had 11 bases not matched to a gene; V was cut back by 10 bases and J by 3 bases. CDR3 length: 15 residues. As DNA, the CDR3 is TGTGCCACCTTATGGGCGGGAGGCGGCTACAATGAGCAGTTCTTC. Residues: CATLWAGGGYNEQFF.

The V call is TRBV29-1, the J call TRBJ2-2; the match to TRBD2 covers 11 bases. Germline V gene data show CDR1 as SQVTM and CDR2 as ANQGSEA. Losses at the gene ends were 4 bases for V and 0 bases for J; bases not matched to a gene: 7. This CDR3 contains 17 residues. CDR3 region: CSVVKLAGGPNTGELFF. In DNA, the CDR3 is TGCAGCGTTGTGAAGCTAGCGGGGGGCCCGAACACCGGGGAGCTGTTTTTT.

This rearrangement joins TRBV10-3 to TRBJ1-5; D is undetermined. The CDR3 consists of 13 residues. CDR1 is ENHRY, CDR2 SYGVKD, per germline. Trimming took off 5 bases at V and 4 bases at J, with 9 bases between the two ends. CDR3 amino acids: CAISQARNQPQHF. The CDR3 DNA follows: TGTGCCATCAGTCAGGCTCGAAATCAGCCCCAGCATTTT.

This clonotype was counted only a few times. The chain employs TRBV7-9 and TRBJ1-5, with D perhaps TRBD1 (6 bases). This CDR3 has 17 amino acids. From germline, CDR1 is SEHNR and CDR2 FQNEAQ (reference sequence). Trimming took off 3 bases at V and 3 bases at J, with 18 bases between the two ends. CDR3 coding DNA: TGTGCCAGCAGCTTCTCCCGGACAGCGAGCCTCAATCAGCCCCAGCATTTT. The encoded protein is CASSFSRTASLNQPQHF. Together with reference TRBV7-9 and TRBJ1-5, the CDR3 gives the full variable domain: DTGVSQNPRHKITKRGQNVTFRCDPISEHNRLYWYRQTLGQGPEFLTYFQNEAQLEKSRLLSDRFSAERPKGSFSTLEIQRTEQGDSAMYLCASSFSRTASLNQPQHFGDGTRLSIL.

In its sample, this clonotype was seen a few times. The J gene is TRBJ1-3, the V gene TRBV20-1, with D hard to call. CDR1 is DFQATT and CDR2 is SNEGSKA in the germline V gene (reference sequence). Trimming pared 2 bases from V and 0 bases from J, leaving 8 bases between. CDR3 length: 14 residues. CDR3 DNA sequence: TGCAGTGCTAGAATGGGTTACTCTGGAAACACCATATATTTT. It codes for CSARMGYSGNTIYF.

The chain has TRBV6-5 and TRBJ1-6, with TRBD1 matching over 7 bases. V trimming: 6 bases; J trimming: 7 bases; junction bases outside the gene matches: 6. Germline CDR1 and CDR2: MNHEY and SVGAGI. The CDR3 covers 14 residues. The CDR3 bases are TGTGCCAGCAGACCGACAGGGCGGAATTCACCCCTCCACTTT. Translation gives CASRPTGRNSPLHF.

The chain combines TRBV18 with TRBJ2-7, with D perhaps matching TRBD2 (5 bases). Germline CDR1 reads KGHSH; CDR2 reads LQKENI. The CDR3 extends over 14 amino acids. V lost 6 bases, J lost 4 bases, and 16 bases lay in between. Here the CDR3 reads CASSLPRVGYEQYF. CDR3 DNA sequence: TGTGCCAGCTCCCTGCCGAGGGTAGGATACGAGCAGTACTTC.

A few counts support this clonotype. V usage is TRBV5-4 and J usage is TRBJ2-3; 11 nucleotides line up with TRBD2. Germline V lookup: CDR1 SGHNT, CDR2 YYREEE (reference sequence). Trimming cost V 4 bases and J 2 bases; bases outside gene matches: 6. CDR3 length: 16 amino acids. CDR3 sequence reads: CASSTASGGPTDTQYF. In nucleotides, the CDR3 is TGTGCCAGCAGCACAGCTAGCGGGGGGCCCACAGATACGCAGTATTTT.

In this sample, this clonotype turned up a few times. The chain recombines TRBV20-1 with TRBJ2-7; 7 bases fit TRBD2. This CDR3 contains 15 residues. The germline V gene has CDR1 DFQATT and CDR2 SNEGSKA (reference sequence). V gave up 3 bases and J gave up 6 bases; unmatched junction bases: 14. CDR3 protein: CSASLGTGGPLEQYF. For the CDR3, the DNA is TGCAGTGCTAGCTTAGGGACGGGGGGACCCCTCGAGCAGTACTTC.

The rearrangement links TRBV7-3 to TRBJ2-2; D is undetermined. The CDR3 runs to 12 residues. Trimming pared 0 bases from V and 5 bases from J, leaving 1 base between. Germline loops: CDR1 SGHTA, CDR2 FQGTGA. CDR3 in amino acids: CASSLTTGELFF. CDR3 bases: TGTGCCAGCAGCTTAACAACCGGGGAGCTGTTTTTT.

This clonotype was counted ten times or more. The chain carries TRBV6-5 and TRBJ2-5; TRBD2 matches 10 bases. This CDR3 contains 12 residues. Per the germline V gene, CDR1 is MNHEY and CDR2 is SVGAGI. V was pared by 4 bases and J by 14 bases, with 7 bases of the junction left unmatched. Here the CDR3 reads CASSSPLAGLYF. Here the CDR3 DNA reads TGTGCCAGCAGTTCCCCACTAGCGGGGTTATACTTC.

This clonotype was found a few times. The V and J genes are TRBV3-1 and TRBJ2-1; 13 bases are a match to TRBD2. V lost 4 bases, J lost 4 bases, and 4 bases stayed unmatched. The CDR3 is 16 amino acids. CDR1 is LGHDT, CDR2 YNNKEL, per germline (reference sequence). CDR3 loop: CASSLGLAGTYNEQFF. Written as DNA, the CDR3 is TGTGCCAGCAGCCTGGGACTAGCGGGGACTTACAATGAGCAGTTCTTC.

The chain couples TRBV4-3 to TRBJ2-5; TRBD2 aligns across 7 bases. The V gene end was trimmed by 4 bases and the J gene end by 4 bases; junction bases not matched to a gene: 9. CDR1 is LGHNA and CDR2 is YSLEER in the germline V gene. The length of the CDR3 is 15 residues. Written as DNA, the CDR3 is TGCGCCAGCAGCCCCCACCGGGGGGTTACAGAGACCCAGTACTTC. This gives the protein CASSPHRGVTETQYF.

This clonotype occurred a few times. V usage is TRBV29-1 and J usage is TRBJ1-5; TRBD1 is a possible D gene (5 bases). Germline V lookup: CDR1 SQVTM, CDR2 ANQGSEA. The CDR3 sequence is 12 residues long. V was pared by 4 bases and J by 3 bases, with 7 bases between. The CDR3 DNA reads TGCAGCGTTGTGGGGCTCAATCAGCCCCAGCATTTT. Its translation is CSVVGLNQPQHF.

This clonotype was counted at least ten times. CDR3 nucleotide sequence: TGCGCCAGCAGCTTGTACCAGCAAGAGACCCAGTACTTC. Translating gives CASSLYQQETQYF. The chain uses TRBV5-1 and TRBJ2-5, with D unresolved. V was clipped by 1 base and J by 2 bases, with 6 bases between them. CDR3 length equals 13 residues. Germline CDR1 SGHRS, CDR2 YFSETQ.

This clonotype has at least ten counts. The chain couples TRBV7-3 to TRBJ2-5, with TRBD1 identical over 8 bases. V was clipped by 10 bases and J by 4 bases; unmatched bases: 8. Germline V gene sequence: CDR1 SGHTA, CDR2 FQGTGA. The CDR3 has 13 amino acids. The CDR3 reads CATGQGMGETQYF. In DNA, the CDR3 is TGTGCCACCGGACAGGGTATGGGAGAGACCCAGTACTTC.

This chain connects TRBV7-6 to TRBJ1-1; D is uncertain. V dropped 2 bases and J dropped 4 bases, with 5 bases sitting between them. Germline values: CDR1 SGHVS, CDR2 FNYEAQ. This CDR3 has 12 residues. DNA of the CDR3: TGTGCCAGCAGCTTACCAGCCACTGAAGCTTTCTTT. Residues: CASSLPATEAFF.

This clonotype occurred many times. V is TRBV9 and J is TRBJ2-2, with a weak D call TRBD1 (5 bases). The CDR3 consists of 14 residues. Trimming removed 2 bases from V and 3 bases from J, with 8 bases in between. Germline V gene lookup returns CDR1 SGDLS and CDR2 YYNGEE. The CDR3 region has the DNA TGTGCCAGCAGCGTGACACAGGACACCGGGGAGCTGTTTTTT. Translating gives CASSVTQDTGELFF.